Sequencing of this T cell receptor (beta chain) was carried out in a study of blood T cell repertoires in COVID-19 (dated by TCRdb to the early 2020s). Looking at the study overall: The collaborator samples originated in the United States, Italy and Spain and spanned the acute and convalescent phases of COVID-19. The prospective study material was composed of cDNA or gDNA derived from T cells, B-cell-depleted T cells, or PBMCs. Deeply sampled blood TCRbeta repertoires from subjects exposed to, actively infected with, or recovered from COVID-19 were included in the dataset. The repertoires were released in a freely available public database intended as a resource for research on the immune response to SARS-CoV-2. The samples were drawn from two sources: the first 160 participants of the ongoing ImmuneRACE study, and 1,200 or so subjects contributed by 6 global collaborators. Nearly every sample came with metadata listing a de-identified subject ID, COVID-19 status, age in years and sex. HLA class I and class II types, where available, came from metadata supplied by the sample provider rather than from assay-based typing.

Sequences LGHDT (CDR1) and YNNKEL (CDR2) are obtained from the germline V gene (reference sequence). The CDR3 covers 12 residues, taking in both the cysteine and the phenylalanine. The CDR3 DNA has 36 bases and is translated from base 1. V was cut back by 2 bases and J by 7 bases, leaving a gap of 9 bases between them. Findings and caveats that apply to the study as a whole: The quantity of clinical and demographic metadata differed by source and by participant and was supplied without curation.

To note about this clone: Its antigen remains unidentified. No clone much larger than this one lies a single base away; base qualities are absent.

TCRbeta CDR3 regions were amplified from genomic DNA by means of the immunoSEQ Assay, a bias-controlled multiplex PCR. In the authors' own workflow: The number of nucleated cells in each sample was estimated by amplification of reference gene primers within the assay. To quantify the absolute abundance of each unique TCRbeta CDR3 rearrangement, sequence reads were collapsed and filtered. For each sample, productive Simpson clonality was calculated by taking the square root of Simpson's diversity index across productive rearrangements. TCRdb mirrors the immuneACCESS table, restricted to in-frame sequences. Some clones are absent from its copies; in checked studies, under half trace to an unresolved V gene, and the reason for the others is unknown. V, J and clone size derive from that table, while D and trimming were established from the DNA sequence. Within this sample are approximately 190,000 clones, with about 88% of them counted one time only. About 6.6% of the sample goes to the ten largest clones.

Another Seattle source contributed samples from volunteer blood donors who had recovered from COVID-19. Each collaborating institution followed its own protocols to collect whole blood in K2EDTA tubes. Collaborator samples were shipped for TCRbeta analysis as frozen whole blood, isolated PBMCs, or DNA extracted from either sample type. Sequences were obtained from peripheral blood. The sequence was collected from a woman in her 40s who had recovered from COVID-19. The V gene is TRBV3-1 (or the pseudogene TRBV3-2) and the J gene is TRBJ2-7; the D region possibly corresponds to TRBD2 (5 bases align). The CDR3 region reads CASSQSRGEQYF. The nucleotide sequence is TGTGCCAGCAGCCAATCAAGAGGGGAGCAGTACTTC.